These 31 T cell receptor beta chains were all obtained from the same sample, sequenced in a study of blood T cells in healthy people across ages. Using a J-beta primer mix together with a sample-barcoded 5' primer, a second PCR was run for roughly 7 to 12 cycles. TCRdb itself ran the 5' RACE reads through MiXCR, one entry per CDR3 protein. The sample has 850,000 to 950,000 distinct CDR3 sequences, 29% seen once. The sample consisted of blood. These TCRs come from a woman of 80 years or more in good health.

A note on this clonotype: With a much larger clone just one base away, this may be a read error. The chain joins TRBV5-8 to TRBJ2-7, with D hard to call. Trimming stripped 3 bases from V and 3 bases from J, with 13 bases between. Germline assignment: CDR1 SGHTS and CDR2 YDEGEE. The CDR3 totals 14 residues. The CDR3 here is CASSSMTVIYEQYV. The CDR3 bases are TGTGCCAGCAGCTCTATGACGGTTATCTACGAGCAGTACGTC.

Regarding this clonotype: One junction end does not reproduce the germline sequence, and a read error may be involved. The chain recombines TRBV6-1 with TRBJ1-2; D is ambiguous. In germline, CDR1 is MNHNS, CDR2 SASEGT. There are 15 residues in the CDR3. The chain's CDR3 is CASSEVLGAGYDYTF. CDR3 coding DNA: TGTGCCAGCAGTGAAGTGTTAGGAGCCGGCTATGACTACACCTTC.

The chain has TRBV6-5 and TRBJ2-2; 15 bases agree with TRBD2. This CDR3 is built from 18 residues. V lost 5 bases, J lost 3 bases, and 7 bases stayed unmatched. CDR1 and CDR2 (germline): MNHEY, SVGAGI. CDR3 loop: CASSHGTSGGTYTGELFF. DNA of the CDR3: TGTGCCAGCAGTCACGGGACTAGCGGGGGGACCTACACCGGGGAGCTGTTTTTT.

This clonotype was seen many times. The rearrangement uses TRBV21-1 and TRBJ2-7. TRBV21-1 is termed a pseudogene. The CDR3 extends over 15 amino acids. CDR3 sequence: CASSKPLRKAYEQYF. CDR3 DNA: TGTGCCAGCAGCAAGCCTCTCCGGAAGGCCTACGAGCAGTACTTC.

Ten or more counts support this clonotype. The chain is built from TRBV29-1 and TRBJ2-6, with TRBD1 identical over 10 bases. The CDR3 has 14 amino acids. The germline V gene encodes CDR1 SQVTM and CDR2 ANQGSEA. The V gene end was trimmed by 7 bases and the J gene end by 3 bases; junction bases not matched to a gene: 3. The CDR3 loop is CSATGGVGANVLTF. CDR3 nucleotide sequence: TGCAGCGCGACAGGGGGCGTTGGGGCCAACGTCCTGACTTTC.

Regarding this clonotype: One base away lies a much larger clone, so this may be a sequencing read error. The rearrangement uses TRBV6-5 and TRBJ2-1; D is perhaps TRBD2 (7 bases). Germline CDR1 reads MNHEY; CDR2 reads SVGAGI. Trimming took 8 bases from V and 0 from J, leaving 17 bases between them. There are 16 residues in the CDR3. The CDR3 reads CASVDGGPSSYNEQFF. The DNA of the CDR3 is TGTGCCAGCGTCGACGGGGGGCCCAGCTCCTACAATGAGCAGTTCTTC.

The genes are TRBV12-3 or TRBV12-4 and TRBJ1-5; tentative D call: TRBD1 (6 bases). CDR3 length: 17 amino acids. V was clipped by 3 bases and J by 4 bases, with 19 bases between them. The DNA of the CDR3 is TGTGCCAGCAGTTTTTGGGGGGAGGGGGAGCAAAATCAGCCCCAGCATTTT. The encoded protein is CASSFWGEGEQNQPQHF.

This clonotype was detected only a few times. The rearrangement links TRBV7-6 to TRBJ1-4; D is uncertain. The CDR3 sequence is 13 residues long. The V gene lost 1 base and the J gene lost 8 bases, with 8 bases spanning the gap. CDR1 SGHVS and CDR2 FNYEAQ come from the germline V gene. The CDR3 loop is CASSLGVREKLFF. The CDR3 DNA sequence: TGTGCCAGCAGCTTAGGGGTTCGGGAAAAACTGTTTTTT.

The gene calls are TRBV7-9 and TRBJ1-2; maybe TRBD1 (6 bases). CDR3 length equals 16 residues. The V gene lost 0 bases and the J gene lost 4 bases, with 15 bases spanning the gap. Looked up from germline, CDR1 is SEHNR and CDR2 is FQNEAQ (reference sequence). The CDR3 region is CASSLAQSRGPYGYTF. CDR3 sequence (DNA): TGTGCCAGCAGCTTAGCGCAAAGCAGGGGACCCTATGGCTACACCTTC.

The J gene is TRBJ1-1, the V gene TRBV5-1; D gene ambiguous. The V gene lost 4 bases and the J gene lost 4 bases, with 11 bases spanning the gap. CDR3 length: 13 residues. Germline values: CDR1 SGHRS, CDR2 YFSETQ. Here the CDR3 reads CASSRVGTTEAFF. For the CDR3, the DNA is TGCGCCAGCAGCAGGGTCGGCACCACTGAAGCTTTCTTT.

This clonotype was recorded a few times. The V and J genes are TRBV3-1 and TRBJ2-2, with TRBD2 matching over 10 bases. Trimming cost V 4 bases and J 1 base; bases outside gene matches: 6. This CDR3 spans 17 amino acids. Germline loops: CDR1 LGHDT, CDR2 YNNKEL (reference sequence). The CDR3 region is CASSPSLAGLNTGELFF. The DNA of the CDR3 is TGTGCCAGCAGCCCCTCACTAGCGGGGTTGAACACCGGGGAGCTGTTTTTT.

The V and J genes are TRBV7-2 and TRBJ1-5, with D possibly being TRBD1 (5 bases). The CDR3 covers 16 residues. Looked up from germline, CDR1 is SGHTA and CDR2 is FQGNSA. The germline V and J ends were trimmed by 1 base and 6 bases, with 16 bases remaining between them. Written as DNA, the CDR3 is TGTGCCAGCAGCTTAGGCGGGACCGGGAGGACTCAGCCCCAGCATTTT. This encodes CASSLGGTGRTQPQHF.

In this sample, this clonotype turned up once. Since a much larger clone is just one base distant, this may be a read error. The CDR3 sequence: CASNFAGAGETQYF. In DNA form, the CDR3 reads TGTGCCAGCAACTTCGCGGGGGCAGGGGAGACCCAGTACTTC. The V gene is TRBV7-9, the J gene TRBJ2-5, with TRBD2 as a possible D gene (7 bases). CDR3 length: 14 amino acids. V lost 7 bases and J lost 5, with 17 bases in between. The germline CDR1 and CDR2 sequences are SEHNR and FQNEAQ (reference sequence).

The table lists this clonotype with many counts. CDR3 nucleotide sequence: TGTGCCAGCAGCTTAGCAGGTATCGGAACCCACAATGAGCAGTTCTTC. It encodes CASSLAGIGTHNEQFF. This chain links TRBV11-3 with TRBJ2-1; D is unclear. This CDR3 comprises 16 residues. V was shortened by 1 base and J by 5 bases, with 15 bases between the two germline ends. Germline V gene data show CDR1 as SGHNT and CDR2 as YENEEA.

The table lists this clonotype with many counts. This sequence joins TRBV6-2 or TRBV6-3 and TRBJ2-3; no reliable D call. This CDR3 is 13 amino acids long. V dropped 10 bases and J dropped 6 bases, with 17 bases sitting between them. The germline gives CDR1 MNHEY, CDR2 SVGEGT. The CDR3 bases are TGTGCCATCCAGCTCCCGATGGTGGATACGCAGTATTTT. Its protein is CAIQLPMVDTQYF.

The V call is TRBV7-2, the J call TRBJ2-7; the match to TRBD2 covers 8 bases. CDR1 and CDR2 from the germline V gene are SGHTA and FQGNSA. V lost 5 bases and J lost 2; bases outside the gene matches: 5. The CDR3 has 14 residues. The CDR3 DNA reads as TGTGCCAGCAGCATAGGACTAGCCACCTACGAGCAGTACTTC. It yields the protein CASSIGLATYEQYF. Full variable domain (outside the CDR3, taken from reference TRBV7-2 and TRBJ2-7): GAGVSQSPSNKVTEKGKDVELRCDPISGHTALYWYRQSLGQGLEFLIYFQGNSAPDKSGLPSDRFSAERTGGSVSTLTIQRTQQEDSAVYLCASSIGLATYEQYFGPGTRLTVT.

The chain couples TRBV6-6 to TRBJ1-5, with D possibly TRBD1 on 6 matching bases. The length of the CDR3 is 15 residues. Germline V gene data show CDR1 as MNHNY and CDR2 as SVGAGI (reference sequence). V lost 0 bases, J lost 7 bases, and 13 bases lay in between. As DNA, the CDR3 is TGTGCCAGCAGTTACTCGGGGGGGGCCGGGCAGCCCCAGCATTTT. Its protein product is CASSYSGGAGQPQHF.

This chain uses TRBV20-1 with TRBJ2-5, with TRBD2 matching 11 bases. The J call may be mistaken, given a closer DNA end match to TRBJ2-7. The CDR3 covers 15 residues. Germline values: CDR1 DFQATT, CDR2 SNEGSKA (reference sequence). In DNA form, the CDR3 reads TGCAGTGCTAGAGATCTTGCTAGCGGGAGGAGCGAGCAGTACTTC. It codes for CSARDLASGRSEQYF.

In the case of this clonotype: This may come from a read error, since a much larger clone is one base off. The chain couples TRBV7-2 to TRBJ2-3; 8 nucleotides align to TRBD2. Germline V gives CDR1 SGHTA, CDR2 FQGNSA. The CDR3 totals 16 residues. The J segment lost 0 bases and the V segment lost 5 bases, leaving 7 bases of the junction unmatched. In nucleotides, the CDR3 is TGTGCCAGCAGCATTAATAGCGGGGCTAGCACAGATACGCAGTATTTT. This gives the protein CASSINSGASTDTQYF.

The genes are TRBV5-5 and TRBJ2-4, with TRBD2 matching 13 bases. This CDR3 has 18 amino acids. Germline values: CDR1 SGHKS, CDR2 YYEKEE (reference sequence). The V segment lost 4 bases and the J segment 13 bases; nucleotides outside the gene matches: 20. DNA for the CDR3: TGTGCCAGCAGCCCCCCCCAAGGACTAGCGGGGGCCCAGGACACCCAGTACTTC. It yields the protein CASSPPQGLAGAQDTQYF.

This CDR3 reads CASSSRSGSLGETQYF. CDR3 nucleotide sequence: TGTGCCAGCAGTTCAAGGAGCGGGAGCTTAGGAGAGACCCAGTACTTC. The rearrangement uses TRBV6-5 and TRBJ2-5, with TRBD2 matching over 8 bases. The CDR3 contains 16 residues. Looked up from germline, CDR1 is MNHEY and CDR2 is SVGAGI. The V and J ends lost 4 bases and 4 bases, in that order; junction bases with no gene match: 11.

The chain uses TRBV7-9 and TRBJ1-2, with 7 positions matching TRBD1. CDR1 and CDR2 from the germline V gene are SEHNR and FQNEAQ (reference sequence). There are 15 residues in the CDR3. Trimming cost V 6 bases and J 6 bases; bases outside gene matches: 13. The CDR3 is CASSIAQGDWDGYTF. DNA of the CDR3: TGTGCCAGCAGTATTGCGCAGGGGGATTGGGATGGCTACACCTTC.

This clonotype was counted ten times or more. V is TRBV5-1 and J is TRBJ2-1, with 9 bases matching TRBD1. CDR1 SGHRS and CDR2 YFSETQ come from the germline V gene. V trimming: 4 bases; J trimming: 9 bases; junction bases outside the gene matches: 11. The CDR3 runs to 15 residues. This CDR3 reads CASSGTGKNRVEQFF. DNA of the CDR3: TGCGCCAGCAGCGGGACAGGGAAGAATCGCGTTGAGCAGTTCTTC. Variable domain in full (rest from reference TRBV5-1 and TRBJ2-1): KAGVTQTPRYLIKTRGQQVTLSCSPISGHRSVSWYQQTPGQGLQFLFEYFSETQRNKGNFPGRFSGRQFSNSRSEMNVSTLELGDSALYLCASSGTGKNRVEQFFGPGTRLTVL.

This clonotype was counted a single time. The rearrangement uses TRBV12-3 or TRBV12-4 and TRBJ2-7; TRBD2 might be the D (6 bases). The CDR3 covers 15 residues. Trimming took off 6 bases at V and 7 bases at J, with 22 bases between the two ends. The CDR3 region is CASRARSGTTREQYF. DNA for the CDR3: TGTGCCAGCAGGGCCCGATCCGGGACGACTAGGGAGCAGTACTTC.

This clonotype came up many times. The chain employs TRBV7-2 and TRBJ2-1, with 11 bases fitting TRBD1. CDR1 is SGHTA, CDR2 FQGNSA, per germline. V lost 2 bases and J lost 2; bases outside the gene matches: 8. The CDR3 sequence is 18 residues long. This chain's CDR3 is CASSLRRRTGGPYNEQFF. CDR3 DNA sequence: TGTGCCAGCAGCTTAAGGCGCCGGACAGGGGGCCCCTACAATGAGCAGTTCTTC.

The chain has TRBV7-8 and TRBJ2-1, with D maybe TRBD1 (6 bases). CDR3 length: 15 residues. Trimming cost V 5 bases and J 0 bases, with 11 bases left between them. The germline V gene encodes CDR1 SGHVS and CDR2 FQNEAQ. This chain's CDR3 is CASSADSSSYNEQFF. The CDR3 DNA is TGTGCCAGCAGCGCGGACAGCAGCTCCTACAATGAGCAGTTCTTC.

Comments on this clonotype: A read error may be the cause here, since a much bigger clone is one base away. The CDR3 DNA reads as TGTGCCACCCGGGTGGAGCAAAACACAGATACGCGGTATTTT. Its translation is CATRVEQNTDTRYF. The chain has TRBV15 and TRBJ2-3, with D hard to call. The CDR3 runs 14 residues. Germline CDR1 reads LNHNV; CDR2 reads YYDKDF (reference sequence).

Here the CDR3 reads CASSPRQANQPQHF. In DNA, the CDR3 is TGTGCCAGCAGTCCACGACAGGCCAATCAGCCCCAGCATTTT. The genes are TRBV27 and TRBJ1-5, with D maybe TRBD1 (6 bases). CDR1 and CDR2 (germline): MNHEY, SMNVEV (reference sequence). This CDR3 contains 14 residues. V lost 5 bases, J lost 3 bases, and 11 bases lay in between.

The rearrangement joins TRBV20-1 to TRBJ2-1; 10 bases line up with TRBD1. This CDR3 has 15 residues. The germline gives CDR1 DFQATT, CDR2 SNEGSKA (reference sequence). V was pared by 3 bases and J by 10 bases, with 12 bases of the junction left unmatched. The CDR3 nucleotides are TGCAGTGCTAGGGATTGGGGACAGGGGAACTACGAGCAGTTCTTC. Translation gives CSARDWGQGNYEQFF.

The rearrangement links TRBV6-1 to TRBJ1-5; TRBD1 is a possible D gene (6 bases). Germline assignment: CDR1 MNHNS and CDR2 SASEGT. The CDR3 loop spans 16 amino acids. V was pared by 7 bases and J by 0 bases, with 16 bases between. The CDR3 DNA sequence: TGTGCCAGCACCACCTTGGGGGCGTTTAGCAATCAGCCCCAGCATTTT. Protein product: CASTTLGAFSNQPQHF.

The sample holds a few counts of this clonotype. The V gene is TRBV30, the J gene TRBJ1-2; 7 bases are a match to TRBD1. The CDR3 extends over 13 amino acids. Germline CDR1 GTSNPN, CDR2 SVGIG (reference sequence). V shed 4 bases and J 3 bases; nucleotides not matched to a gene: 5. The CDR3 sequence: CAWTEGADYGYTF. CDR3 sequence (DNA): TGTGCCTGGACGGAGGGGGCTGACTATGGCTACACCTTC.